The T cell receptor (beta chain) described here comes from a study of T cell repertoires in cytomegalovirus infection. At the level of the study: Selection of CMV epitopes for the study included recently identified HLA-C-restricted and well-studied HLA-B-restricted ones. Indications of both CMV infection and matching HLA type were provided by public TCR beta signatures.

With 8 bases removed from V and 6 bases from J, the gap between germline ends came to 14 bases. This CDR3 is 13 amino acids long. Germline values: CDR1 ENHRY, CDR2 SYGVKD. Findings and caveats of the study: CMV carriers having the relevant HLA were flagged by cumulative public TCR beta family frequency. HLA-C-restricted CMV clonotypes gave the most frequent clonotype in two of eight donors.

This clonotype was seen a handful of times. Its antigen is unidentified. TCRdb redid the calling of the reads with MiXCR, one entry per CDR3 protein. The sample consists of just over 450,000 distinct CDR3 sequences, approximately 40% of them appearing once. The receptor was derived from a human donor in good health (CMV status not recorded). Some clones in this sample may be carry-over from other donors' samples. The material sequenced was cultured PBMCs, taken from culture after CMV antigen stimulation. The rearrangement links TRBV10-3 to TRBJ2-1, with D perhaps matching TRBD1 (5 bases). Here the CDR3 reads CAIGAGSLNEQFF. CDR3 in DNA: TGTGCCATCGGGGCCGGGTCACTCAATGAGCAGTTCTTC.